This T cell receptor beta chain emerged from a study of blood T cell repertoires in COVID-19. In the study overall: In each case, the material was cDNA or gDNA derived from T cells, B-cell-depleted T cells, or PBMCs.

The CDR3 runs to 15 residues. The germline V gene has CDR1 WSHSY and CDR2 SAAADI. V gave up 3 bases and J gave up 4 bases; unmatched junction bases: 4. TCRdb's table, derived via immunoSEQ multiplex PCR, lists solely in-frame clones and lacks some. The sample carries 400,000 to 500,000 clones, 86% recorded once. The sequencing input was peripheral blood. The V and J genes are TRBV10-2 and TRBJ2-5; 11 bases line up with TRBD1. This TCR was recovered from a woman aged 25 to 39 with active or convalescent COVID-19. This CDR3 reads CASSDGTGGVETQYF. DNA for the CDR3: TGCGCCAGCAGTGACGGGACAGGGGGGGTAGAGACCCAGTACTTC.